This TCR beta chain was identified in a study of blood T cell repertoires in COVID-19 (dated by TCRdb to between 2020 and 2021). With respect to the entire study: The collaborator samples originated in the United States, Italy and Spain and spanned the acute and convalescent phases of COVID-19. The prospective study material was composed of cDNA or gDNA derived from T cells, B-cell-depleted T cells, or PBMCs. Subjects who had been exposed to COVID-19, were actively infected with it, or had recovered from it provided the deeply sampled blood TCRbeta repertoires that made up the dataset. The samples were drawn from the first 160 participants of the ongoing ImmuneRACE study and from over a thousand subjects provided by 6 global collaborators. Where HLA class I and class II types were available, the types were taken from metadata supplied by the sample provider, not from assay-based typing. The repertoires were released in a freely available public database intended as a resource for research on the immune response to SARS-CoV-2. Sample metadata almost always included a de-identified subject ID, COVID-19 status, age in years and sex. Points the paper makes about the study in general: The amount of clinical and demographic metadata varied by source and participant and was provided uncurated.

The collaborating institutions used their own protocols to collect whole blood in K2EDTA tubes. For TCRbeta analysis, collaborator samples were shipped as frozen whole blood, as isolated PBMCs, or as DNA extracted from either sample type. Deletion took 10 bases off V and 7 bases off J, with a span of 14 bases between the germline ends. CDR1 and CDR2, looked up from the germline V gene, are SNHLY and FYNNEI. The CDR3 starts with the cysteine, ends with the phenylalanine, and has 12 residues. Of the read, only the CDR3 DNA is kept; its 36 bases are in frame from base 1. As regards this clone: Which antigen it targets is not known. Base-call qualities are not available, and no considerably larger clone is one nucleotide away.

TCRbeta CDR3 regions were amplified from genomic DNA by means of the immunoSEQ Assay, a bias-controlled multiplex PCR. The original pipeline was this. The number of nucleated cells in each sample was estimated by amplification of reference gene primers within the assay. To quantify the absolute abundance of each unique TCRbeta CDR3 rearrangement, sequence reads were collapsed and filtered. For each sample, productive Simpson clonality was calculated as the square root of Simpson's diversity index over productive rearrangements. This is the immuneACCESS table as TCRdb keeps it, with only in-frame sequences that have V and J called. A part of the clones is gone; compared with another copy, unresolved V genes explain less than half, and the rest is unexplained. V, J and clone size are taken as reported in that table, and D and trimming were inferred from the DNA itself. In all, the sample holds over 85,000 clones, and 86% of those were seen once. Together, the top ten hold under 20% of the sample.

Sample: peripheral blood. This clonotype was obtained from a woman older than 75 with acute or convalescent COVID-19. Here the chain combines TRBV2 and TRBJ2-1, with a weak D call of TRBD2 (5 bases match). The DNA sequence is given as TGTGCCACAGCGGTCAGGCTTAATGAGCAGTTCTTC. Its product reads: CATAVRLNEQFF.